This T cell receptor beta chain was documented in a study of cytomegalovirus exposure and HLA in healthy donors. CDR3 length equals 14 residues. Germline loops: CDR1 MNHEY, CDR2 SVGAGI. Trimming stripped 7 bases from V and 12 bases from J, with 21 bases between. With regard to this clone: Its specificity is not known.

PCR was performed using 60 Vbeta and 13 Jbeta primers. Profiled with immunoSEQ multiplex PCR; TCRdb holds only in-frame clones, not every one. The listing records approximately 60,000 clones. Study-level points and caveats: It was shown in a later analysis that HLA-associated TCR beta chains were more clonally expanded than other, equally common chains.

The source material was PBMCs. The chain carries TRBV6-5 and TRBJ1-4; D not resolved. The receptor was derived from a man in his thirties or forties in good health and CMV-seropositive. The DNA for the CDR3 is TGTGCCAGCACCGACACGGCAGCCGGGAAAGAACTGTTTTTT. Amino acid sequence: CASTDTAAGKELFF.